This T cell receptor (beta chain) was recorded in a study of shared clonotypes between healthy human individuals. V gave up 4 bases and J gave up 3 bases; unmatched junction bases: 6. Germline lookup yields CDR1 SQVTM and CDR2 ANQGSEA. The CDR3 sequence is 15 residues long. It was CD45RO-negative cells, positively selected for CCR7, that made up naive CD8 cells, with terminally differentiated effector memory CD45RA+ cells excluded. The data were produced by immunoSEQ multiplex PCR, yet TCRdb's version contains in-frame clones alone and is incomplete. This sample carries about 800,000 clones, just over 95% of them seen once, and the ten largest clones take about 0.25%.

The TCR originated in a man aged 25-45 years in good health. Source material: naive CD8+ T cells sorted from blood. The gene calls are TRBV29-1 and TRBJ2-1; 10 bases line up with TRBD2. The CDR3 reads CSVVPSGRYYNEQFF. The CDR3 DNA reads as TGCAGCGTTGTGCCTAGCGGGAGATACTACAATGAGCAGTTCTTC.